This TCR beta chain comes out of a study of identical twins. A single record per CDR3 protein comes from TCRdb applying MiXCR to the 5' RACE reads. The sample yields under 250,000 distinct CDR3 sequences, about 13% seen once. CDR1 and CDR2 (germline): WNHNN, SYGVQD (reference sequence). V was trimmed by 2 bases and J by 5 bases, leaving 11 bases between them. This CDR3 comprises 14 residues. These same records also appear under a second study, on yellow fever vaccine responses in identical twins.

The sequenced material came from memory (CD45RO+) T cells sorted from blood. This clonotype originated in a woman younger than 30 in good health. The J gene is TRBJ2-3, the V gene TRBV10-1; D not certain. The CDR3 is CASSEGKILDTQYF. Written as DNA, the CDR3 is TGCGCCAGCAGTGAGGGCAAGATATTAGATACGCAGTATTTT.